The 19 T cell receptor beta chains presented below share a single source sample, sequenced in a study of long-term antiretroviral therapy in people with HIV. Investigators performed immunoSEQ version v3.0 at survey level. Profiled with immunoSEQ multiplex PCR; TCRdb holds only in-frame clones, not every one. The sample consists of about 30,000 clones, 75% to 85% of them appearing once. This specimen was unsorted PBMCs, taken 0.3 years after starting antiretroviral therapy. The receptors derive from a man aged 40-55 years with HIV.

This clone showed up just once. The genes are TRBV10-3 and TRBJ2-3; 8 bases are shared with TRBD2. Trimming removed 8 bases from V and 2 bases from J; junction bases left unmatched: 6. The CDR3 contains 14 residues. CDR1 and CDR2 (germline): ENHRY, SYGVKD. CDR3 nucleotide sequence: TGTGCCATCTCCTTAGCGGGGCTCACAGATACGCAGTATTTT. It is translated as CAISLAGLTDTQYF.

In DNA form, the CDR3 reads TGTGCCAGCAGTTATTTCGGACTAGCGGGGGGCGATACGCAGTATTTT. Translated, it gives CASSYFGLAGGDTQYF. The V call is TRBV6-6, the J call TRBJ2-3; TRBD2 matches 14 bases. Germline V gene data show CDR1 as MNHNY and CDR2 as SVGAGI (reference sequence). Trimming cost V 3 bases and J 6 bases; bases outside gene matches: 5. This CDR3 is 16 amino acids long.

This chain joins TRBV7-9 and TRBJ2-2; D is possibly TRBD1 (5 bases). The ends were cut back, 7 bases at V and 4 bases at J, with 22 bases in the middle. Germline V gives CDR1 SEHNR, CDR2 FQNEAQ (reference sequence). The CDR3 runs 17 residues. The DNA for the CDR3 is TGTGCCAGCATCCCGGCAGGGCGGACCACGATCACCGGGGAGCTGTTTTTT. Its translation: CASIPAGRTTITGELFF.

The rearrangement uses TRBV5-1 and TRBJ2-7, with TRBD1 identical over 9 bases. Germline CDR1 and CDR2: SGHRS and YFSETQ. The CDR3 spans 15 residues. V was pared by 1 base and J by 3 bases, with 5 bases of the junction left unmatched. The CDR3 DNA sequence: TGCGCCAGCAGCTTGCTCGGGACAGGGAGCTACGAGCAGTACTTC. Its protein product is CASSLLGTGSYEQYF.

This chain connects TRBV2 to TRBJ1-3; D is unresolved. CDR1 and CDR2 (germline): SNHLY, FYNNEI. The V gene lost 5 bases and the J gene lost 4 bases, with 6 bases spanning the gap. The CDR3 is made up of 12 amino acids. The DNA for the CDR3 is TGTGCCAGCAGTAGGTACGGAAACACCATATATTTT. The encoded protein is CASSRYGNTIYF. The full variable domain, in which reference TRBV2 and TRBJ1-3 provide the parts outside the CDR3, is EPEVTQTPSHQVTQMGQEVILRCVPISNHLYFYWYRQILGQKVEFLVSFYNNEISEKSEIFDDQFSVERPDGSNFTLKIRSTKLEDSAMYFCASSRYGNTIYFGEGSWLTVV.

This clone was seen only once. This rearrangement joins TRBV6-8 to TRBJ1-2, with D maybe TRBD1 (6 bases). CDR1 and CDR2 from the germline V gene are MNHGY and SAAAGT. The CDR3 is 13 residues long. The germline V and J ends were trimmed by 9 bases and 9 bases, with 20 bases remaining between them. The CDR3 DNA sequence: TGTGCCAGGTGCTGGGGGCTTCAAGTTTGCTACACCTTC. This sequence encodes CARCWGLQVCYTF.

The V and J genes are TRBV6-1 and TRBJ2-3; 7 positions match TRBD1. The germline V gene encodes CDR1 MNHNS and CDR2 SASEGT. This CDR3 is 13 amino acids long. After removal of 8 bases from V and 6 bases from J, the junction contained 8 bases not matched to a gene. This CDR3 is CASAGTVSDTQYF. The CDR3 DNA reads TGTGCCAGCGCCGGGACAGTTTCGGATACGCAGTATTTT.

The V call is TRBV5-1, the J call TRBJ2-2; TRBD2 agrees at 8 bases. This CDR3 contains 16 residues. Germline V gene sequence: CDR1 SGHRS, CDR2 YFSETQ. J lost 0 bases, V lost 4 bases, and 5 bases had no gene match. The CDR3 region is CASSPTSGTNTGELFF. In nucleotides, the CDR3 is TGCGCCAGCAGCCCCACTAGCGGAACGAACACCGGGGAGCTGTTTTTT.

This sequence joins TRBV2 and TRBJ2-7, with 9 bases matching TRBD1. This CDR3 comprises 15 residues. After removal of 7 bases from V and 4 bases from J, the junction contained 11 bases not matched to a gene. Germline V gene data show CDR1 as SNHLY and CDR2 as FYNNEI. This CDR3 reads CASISGTGRKYEQYF. The CDR3 nucleotides read TGTGCCAGCATTTCCGGGACAGGGAGGAAGTACGAGCAGTACTTC.

The chain links TRBV9 to TRBJ2-3; TRBD1 might be the D (5 bases). This CDR3 has 13 amino acids. The V and J ends lost 0 bases and 6 bases respectively, with 8 bases between them. The V gene's germline CDR1 is SGDLS and CDR2 YYNGEE. The CDR3 loop reads CASSVGGSDTQYF. For the CDR3, the DNA is TGTGCCAGCAGCGTAGGGGGCAGTGATACGCAGTATTTT.

This clone was seen once. The V call is TRBV30, the J call TRBJ2-3, with D uncertain. Germline V gene sequence: CDR1 GTSNPN, CDR2 SVGIG (reference sequence). With 3 bases removed from V and 1 base from J, the gap between germline ends came to 11 bases. The CDR3 runs 14 residues. The CDR3 sequence is CAWRGGVGTDTQYF. The DNA for the CDR3 is TGTGCCTGGAGAGGTGGAGTGGGCACAGATACGCAGTATTTT.

The rearrangement uses TRBV5-1 and TRBJ2-2; 7 bases match TRBD1. The ends lost 3 bases at V and 0 bases at J; junction bases unmatched: 2. The CDR3 has 15 amino acids. Germline lookup yields CDR1 SGHRS and CDR2 YFSETQ. The CDR3 nucleotides read TGCGCCAGCAGCTCAGGGGGATCGAACACCGGGGAGCTGTTTTTT. Translation gives CASSSGGSNTGELFF.

This chain connects TRBV2 to TRBJ1-5; 9 bases are a match to TRBD1. The junction had 4 bases not matched to a gene; V was cut back by 1 base and J by 6 bases. This CDR3 region has 15 residues. Germline-derived CDR1 and CDR2 are SNHLY and FYNNEI. The CDR3 loop is CASSEGTGVVQPQHF. The CDR3 coding sequence is TGTGCCAGCAGTGAAGGGACAGGGGTTGTTCAGCCCCAGCATTTT.

This clone was detected only once. The chain couples TRBV11-2 to TRBJ2-3; TRBD2 aligns across 8 bases. The germline gives CDR1 SGHAT, CDR2 FQNNGV. CDR3 size: 16 residues. The trim removed 7 bases at V and 2 bases at J, leaving 11 bases unmatched. CDR3 DNA: TGTGCCAGCAACCCATGGGCTAGCGGGCCCACAGATACGCAGTATTTT. It encodes CASNPWASGPTDTQYF. Filled out from reference TRBV11-2 and TRBJ2-3, the complete variable domain reads EAGVAQSPRYKIIEKRQSVAFWCNPISGHATLYWYQQILGQGPKLLIQFQNNGVVDDSQLPKDRFSAERLKGVDSTLKIQPAKLEDSAVYLCASNPWASGPTDTQYFGPGTRLTVL.

This sequence joins TRBV29-1 and TRBJ2-1; 9 bases are a match to TRBD1. CDR3 size: 14 residues. CDR1 and CDR2 from the germline V gene are SQVTM and ANQGSEA. V trimming: 7 bases; J trimming: 3 bases; junction bases outside the gene matches: 7. CDR3 sequence: CSGNRDRVYNEQFF. For the CDR3, the DNA is TGCAGCGGCAACCGGGACAGGGTCTACAATGAGCAGTTCTTC.

The sample holds one count of this clone. The CDR3 DNA sequence: TGTGCCAGCAGTCCAGGGTTGCAGACCGGGGAGCTGTTTTTT. Translating it yields CASSPGLQTGELFF. This chain links TRBV7-3 with TRBJ2-2; D possibly corresponds to TRBD1 (5 bases). Germline CDR1 SGHTA, CDR2 FQGTGA. This CDR3 region has 14 residues. Trimming shortened V by 6 bases and J by 5 bases, and 13 bases separated the two germline ends.

The V and J genes are TRBV15 and TRBJ1-2; perhaps TRBD1 as D (6 bases). Germline V lookup: CDR1 LNHNV, CDR2 YYDKDF (reference sequence). The CDR3 runs 14 residues. Trimming pared 0 bases from V and 8 bases from J, leaving 13 bases between. In DNA form, the CDR3 reads TGTGCCACCAGCAGAGATCAACAGGGAGGAGGCTACACCTTC. Translating gives CATSRDQQGGGYTF.

This chain links TRBV5-5 with TRBJ2-7; the match to TRBD2 covers 12 bases. Germline lookup yields CDR1 SGHKS and CDR2 YYEKEE (reference sequence). The J segment lost 7 bases and the V segment lost 4 bases, leaving 12 bases of the junction unmatched. This CDR3 has 16 residues. CDR3 nucleotide sequence: TGTGCCAGCAGCCTTCACCCTAGCGGGGGGGCTCAGGAGCAGTACTTC. This codes for CASSLHPSGGAQEQYF.

V usage is TRBV7-3 and J usage is TRBJ2-3, with 9 bases fitting TRBD2. The CDR3 has 14 amino acids. Losses at the gene ends were 3 bases for V and 7 bases for J; bases not matched to a gene: 5. Per the germline V gene, CDR1 is SGHTA and CDR2 is FQGTGA. CDR3 nucleotide sequence: TGTGCCAGCAGCTTGCGGGGGGGCAGTAATACGCAGTATTTT. Amino acids: CASSLRGGSNTQYF. The variable domain in full, with the rest retrieved from reference TRBV7-3 and TRBJ2-3, is GAGVSQTPSNKVTEKGKYVELRCDPISGHTALYWYRQSLGQGPEFLIYFQGTGAADDSGLPNDRFFAVRPEGSVSTLKIQRTERGDSAVYLCASSLRGGSNTQYFGPGTRLTVL.